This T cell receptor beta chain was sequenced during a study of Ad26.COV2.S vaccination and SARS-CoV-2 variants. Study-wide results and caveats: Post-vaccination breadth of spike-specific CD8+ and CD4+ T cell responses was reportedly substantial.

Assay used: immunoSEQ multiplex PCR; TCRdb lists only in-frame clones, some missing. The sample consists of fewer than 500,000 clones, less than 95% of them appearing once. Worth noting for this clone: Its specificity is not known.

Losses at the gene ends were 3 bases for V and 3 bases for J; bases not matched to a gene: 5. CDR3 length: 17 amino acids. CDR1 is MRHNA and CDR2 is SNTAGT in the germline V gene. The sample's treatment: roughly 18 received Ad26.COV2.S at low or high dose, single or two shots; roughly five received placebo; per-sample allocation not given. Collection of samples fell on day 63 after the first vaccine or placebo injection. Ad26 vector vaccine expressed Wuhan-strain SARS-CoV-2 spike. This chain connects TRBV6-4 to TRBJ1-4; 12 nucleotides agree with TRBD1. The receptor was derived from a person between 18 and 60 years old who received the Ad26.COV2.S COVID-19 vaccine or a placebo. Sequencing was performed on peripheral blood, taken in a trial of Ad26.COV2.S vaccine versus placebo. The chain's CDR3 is CASSDTGTGGPNEKLFF. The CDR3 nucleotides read TGTGCCAGCAGTGATACCGGGACAGGGGGCCCTAATGAAAAACTGTTTTTT.